Sequencing of this TCR beta chain was carried out in a study of tumor-infiltrating lymphocytes in primary liver carcinoma. Study information: Aged between 30 and 69 years, the patients were men and women.

Bulk tissue was left unsorted, and RNA and DNA were co-extracted from roughly 20-30 mg of it. None of the patients had received treatment, and all had chronic HBV infection. TCR beta cDNA was prepared out of 500 ng total RNA by means of a constant-region primer. Employing slightly modified ARM-PCR, three nested multiplex PCR rounds were run, and these gave rise to the TCR beta libraries. With TRBV1-TRBV30 forward primers and a C-beta reverse primer, the first two PCR rounds were run for roughly 10 cycles each. Using its own MiXCR run on the multiplex PCR reads, TCRdb lists one record per CDR3 protein. This sample has roughly 120,000 distinct CDR3 sequences, with 60% to 75% found just once. A word on this clonotype: Its antigen is currently unknown.

Regarding the study as a whole: The overlap of tumor-adjacent and tumor-blood pairs was smaller than that of tumor region pairs.

CDR3 length equals 18 residues. V dropped 4 bases and J dropped 2 bases, with 25 bases sitting between them. Germline V lookup: CDR1 SGHRS, CDR2 YFSETQ. The chain carries TRBV5-1 and TRBJ2-7; no clear D gene. The receptor was derived from an older woman with primary liver carcinoma and hepatitis B virus infection. The source material was liver tumor tissue from sampling region 3. Indicated subset: tumor region T3, left-lateral pole. The CDR3 sequence is CASSSLPSLENLAYEQYF. CDR3 DNA sequence: TGCGCCAGCAGCAGCCTGCCTTCTCTCGAAAACCTAGCCTACGAGCAGTACTTC.